This TCR beta chain was obtained from a study of blood T cell repertoires in COVID-19 (dated by TCRdb to 2020 to 2022). Looking at the study overall: The collaborator samples originated in the United States, Italy and Spain and spanned the acute and convalescent phases of COVID-19. The sample metadata nearly always contained a de-identified subject ID, COVID-19 status, age in years and sex. Samples were obtained from the ongoing ImmuneRACE study (first 160 participants) and from some 1,300 subjects provided by 6 global collaborators. The repertoires were released in a freely available public database meant as a resource for research on the immune response to SARS-CoV-2. Where HLA class I and class II types were available, the types were taken from metadata supplied by the sample provider, not from assay-based typing. Deeply sampled blood TCRbeta repertoires from subjects exposed to, actively infected with, or recovered from COVID-19 were included in the dataset. The prospective study material was composed of cDNA or gDNA derived from T cells, B-cell-depleted T cells, or PBMCs. General study outcomes and caveats: How much clinical and demographic metadata was included differed by source and by participant, and the metadata was provided uncurated.

The CDR3 starts with the cysteine, ends with the phenylalanine, and has 17 residues. The DNA shown is the 51-base CDR3, in frame from base 1. Trimmed from V: 1 base; trimmed from J: 10 bases; junction bases lacking a gene match: 12. CDR1 KGHSH and CDR2 LQKENI are derived from the germline V gene. TCRbeta CDR3 regions were amplified from genomic DNA by means of the immunoSEQ Assay, a bias-controlled multiplex PCR. As for the original processing: Within the assay, amplification of reference gene primers was used to estimate how many nucleated cells each sample contained. To quantify the absolute abundance of each unique TCRbeta CDR3 rearrangement, sequence reads were collapsed and filtered. Productive Simpson clonality was computed per sample as the square root of Simpson's diversity index over productive rearrangements. TCRdb carries this immuneACCESS record with in-frame sequences only. Its versions omit some clonotypes, under half of them owing to an unresolved V gene in the studies checked, with the rest unexplained. That table supplies the V and J calls and clone size; D and trimming were determined from the DNA. Counted in this sample were 130,000 to 150,000 clones; roughly 90% of them appeared once. Of the sample, roughly 1.6% is held by the ten largest clones.

Each collaborating institution followed its own protocols to collect whole blood in K2EDTA tubes. Collaborator samples were shipped for TCRbeta analysis as frozen whole blood, isolated PBMCs, or DNA extracted from either sample type. On this clone itself: Its antigen remains undetermined. No qualities accompany the bases; no much larger clone lies one base away.

The source is a human donor in a cohort sampled during active COVID-19. Recombination joined TRBV18 with TRBJ1-6; 8 bases in the junction line up with TRBD1. The sample consisted of peripheral blood. The CDR3 corresponds to CASSPLAPGQAASPLHF. The nucleotide sequence reads TGTGCCAGCTCACCACTAGCGCCGGGACAGGCGGCCTCACCCCTCCACTTT.